This entry is about one T cell receptor beta chain. This sample stems from a study of cytomegalovirus exposure and HLA in healthy donors. Only in-frame clones appear in the TCRdb table, and some are missing; sequencing was by immunoSEQ multiplex PCR. The data contain 260,000 or so clones, about 90% of them singletons. Sequencing input: PBMCs. The receptor was isolated from a woman between 25 and 40 years old in good health and CMV-seronegative.

As DNA, the CDR3 is TGTGCCAGTAGTATAGGGGGGACAGATACGCAGTATTTT. Its protein is CASSIGGTDTQYF. The rearrangement uses TRBV19 and TRBJ2-3, with D perhaps matching TRBD1 or TRBD2 (5 bases each). V lost 1 base and J lost 3, with 5 bases in between. The CDR3 is made up of 13 amino acids. From germline, CDR1 is LNHDA and CDR2 SQIVND (reference sequence).